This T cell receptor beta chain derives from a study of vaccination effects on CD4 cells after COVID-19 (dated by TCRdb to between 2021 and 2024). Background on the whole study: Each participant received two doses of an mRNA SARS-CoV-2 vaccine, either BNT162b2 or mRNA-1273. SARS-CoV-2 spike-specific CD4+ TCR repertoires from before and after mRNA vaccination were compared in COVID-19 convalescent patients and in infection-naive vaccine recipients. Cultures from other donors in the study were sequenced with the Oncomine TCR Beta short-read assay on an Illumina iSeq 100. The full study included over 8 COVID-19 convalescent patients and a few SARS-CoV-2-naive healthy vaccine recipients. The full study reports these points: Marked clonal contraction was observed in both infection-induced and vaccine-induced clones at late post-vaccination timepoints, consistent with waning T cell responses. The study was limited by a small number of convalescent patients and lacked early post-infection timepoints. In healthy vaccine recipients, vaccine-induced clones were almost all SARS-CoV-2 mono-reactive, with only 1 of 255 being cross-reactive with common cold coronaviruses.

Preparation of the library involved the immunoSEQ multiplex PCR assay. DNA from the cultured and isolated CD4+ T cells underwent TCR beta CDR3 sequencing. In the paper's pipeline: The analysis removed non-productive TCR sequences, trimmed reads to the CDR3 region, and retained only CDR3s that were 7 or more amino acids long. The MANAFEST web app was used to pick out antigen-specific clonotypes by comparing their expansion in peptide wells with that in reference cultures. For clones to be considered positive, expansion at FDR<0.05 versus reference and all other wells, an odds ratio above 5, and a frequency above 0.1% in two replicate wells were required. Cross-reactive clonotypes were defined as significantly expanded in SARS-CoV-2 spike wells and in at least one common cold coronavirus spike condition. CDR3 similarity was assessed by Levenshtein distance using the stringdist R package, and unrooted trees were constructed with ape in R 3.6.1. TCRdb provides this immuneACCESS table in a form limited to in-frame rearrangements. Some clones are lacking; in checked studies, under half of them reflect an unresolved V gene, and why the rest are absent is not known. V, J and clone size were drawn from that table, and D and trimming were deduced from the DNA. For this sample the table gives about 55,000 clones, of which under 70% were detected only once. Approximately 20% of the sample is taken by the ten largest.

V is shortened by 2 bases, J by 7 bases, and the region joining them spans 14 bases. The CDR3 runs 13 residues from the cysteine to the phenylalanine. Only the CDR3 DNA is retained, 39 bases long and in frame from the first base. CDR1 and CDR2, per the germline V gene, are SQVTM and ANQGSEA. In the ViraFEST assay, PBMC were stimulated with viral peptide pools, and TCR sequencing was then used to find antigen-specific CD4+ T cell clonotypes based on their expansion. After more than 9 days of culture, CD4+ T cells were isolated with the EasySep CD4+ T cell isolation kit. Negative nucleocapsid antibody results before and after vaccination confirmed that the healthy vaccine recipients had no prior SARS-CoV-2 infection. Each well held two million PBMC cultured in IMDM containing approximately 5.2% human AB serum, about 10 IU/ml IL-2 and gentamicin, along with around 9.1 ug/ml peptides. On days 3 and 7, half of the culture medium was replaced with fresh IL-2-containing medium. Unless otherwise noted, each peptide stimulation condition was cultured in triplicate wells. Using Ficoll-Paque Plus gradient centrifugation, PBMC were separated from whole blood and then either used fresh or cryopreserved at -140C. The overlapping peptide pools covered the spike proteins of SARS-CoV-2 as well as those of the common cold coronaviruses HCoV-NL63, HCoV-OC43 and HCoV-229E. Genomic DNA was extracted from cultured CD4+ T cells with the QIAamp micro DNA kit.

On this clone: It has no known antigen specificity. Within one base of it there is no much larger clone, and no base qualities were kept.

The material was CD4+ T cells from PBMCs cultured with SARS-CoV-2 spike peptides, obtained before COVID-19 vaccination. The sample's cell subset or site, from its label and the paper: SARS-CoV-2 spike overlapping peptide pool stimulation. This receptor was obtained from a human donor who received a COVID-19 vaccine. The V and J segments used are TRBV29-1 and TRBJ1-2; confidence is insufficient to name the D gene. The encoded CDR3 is CSVEYGRPGGYTF. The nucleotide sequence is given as TGCAGCGTTGAATACGGGCGGCCGGGTGGCTACACCTTC.